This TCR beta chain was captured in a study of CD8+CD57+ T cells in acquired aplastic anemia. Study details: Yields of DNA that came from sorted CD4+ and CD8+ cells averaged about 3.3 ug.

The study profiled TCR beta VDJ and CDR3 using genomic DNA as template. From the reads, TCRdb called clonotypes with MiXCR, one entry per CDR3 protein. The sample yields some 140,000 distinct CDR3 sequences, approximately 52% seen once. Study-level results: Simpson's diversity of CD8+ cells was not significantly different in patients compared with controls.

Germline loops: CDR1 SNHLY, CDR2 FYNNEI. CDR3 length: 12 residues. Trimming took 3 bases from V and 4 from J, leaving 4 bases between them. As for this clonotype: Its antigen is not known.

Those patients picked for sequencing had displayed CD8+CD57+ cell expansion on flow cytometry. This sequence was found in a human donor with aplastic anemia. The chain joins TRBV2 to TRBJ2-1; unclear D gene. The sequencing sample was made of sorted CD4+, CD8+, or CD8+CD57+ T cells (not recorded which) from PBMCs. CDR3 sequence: CASSDSYNEQFF. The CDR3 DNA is TGTGCCAGCAGTGACAGTTACAATGAGCAGTTCTTC.